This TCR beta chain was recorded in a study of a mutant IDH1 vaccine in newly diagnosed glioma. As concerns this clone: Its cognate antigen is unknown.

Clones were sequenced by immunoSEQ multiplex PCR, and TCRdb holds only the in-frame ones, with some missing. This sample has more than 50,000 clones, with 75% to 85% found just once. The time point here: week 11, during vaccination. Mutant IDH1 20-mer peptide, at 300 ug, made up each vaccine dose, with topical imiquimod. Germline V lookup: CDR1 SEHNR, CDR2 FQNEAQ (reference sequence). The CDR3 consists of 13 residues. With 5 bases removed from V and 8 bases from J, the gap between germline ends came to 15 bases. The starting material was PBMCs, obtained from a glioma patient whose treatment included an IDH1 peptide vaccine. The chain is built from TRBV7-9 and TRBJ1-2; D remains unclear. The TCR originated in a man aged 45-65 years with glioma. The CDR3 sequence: CASSESGLGGYTF. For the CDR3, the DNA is TGTGCCAGCAGCGAATCAGGCCTGGGGGGCTACACCTTC.